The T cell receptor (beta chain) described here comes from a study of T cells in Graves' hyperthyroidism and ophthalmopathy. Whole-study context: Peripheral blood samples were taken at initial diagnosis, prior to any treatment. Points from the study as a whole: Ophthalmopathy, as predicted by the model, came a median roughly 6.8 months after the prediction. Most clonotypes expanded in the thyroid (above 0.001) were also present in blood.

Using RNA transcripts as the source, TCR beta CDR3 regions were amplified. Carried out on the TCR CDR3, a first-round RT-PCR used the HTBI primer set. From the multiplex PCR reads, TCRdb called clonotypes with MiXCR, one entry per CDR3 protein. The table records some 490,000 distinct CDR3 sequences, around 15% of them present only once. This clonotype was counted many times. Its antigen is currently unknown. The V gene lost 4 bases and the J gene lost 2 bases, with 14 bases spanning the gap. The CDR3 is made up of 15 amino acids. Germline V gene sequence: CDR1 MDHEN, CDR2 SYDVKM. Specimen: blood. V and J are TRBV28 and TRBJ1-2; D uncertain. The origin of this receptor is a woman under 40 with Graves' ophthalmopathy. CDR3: CASSSVGRPNYGYTF. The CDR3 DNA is TGTGCCAGCAGTTCGGTGGGGAGACCGAACTATGGCTACACCTTC.